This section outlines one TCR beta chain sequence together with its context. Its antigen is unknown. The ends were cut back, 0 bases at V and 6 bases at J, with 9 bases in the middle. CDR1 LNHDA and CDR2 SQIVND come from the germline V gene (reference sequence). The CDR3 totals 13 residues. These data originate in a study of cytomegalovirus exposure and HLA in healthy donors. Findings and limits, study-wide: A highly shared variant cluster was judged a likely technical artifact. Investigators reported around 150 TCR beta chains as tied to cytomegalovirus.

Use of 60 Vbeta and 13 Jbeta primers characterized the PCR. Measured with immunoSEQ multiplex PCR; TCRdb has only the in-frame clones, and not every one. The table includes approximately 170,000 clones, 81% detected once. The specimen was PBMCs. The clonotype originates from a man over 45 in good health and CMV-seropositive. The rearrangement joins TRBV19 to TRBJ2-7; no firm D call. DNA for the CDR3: TGTGCCAGTAGTATAGACCCCTTTCGCGAGCAGTACTTC. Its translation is CASSIDPFREQYF. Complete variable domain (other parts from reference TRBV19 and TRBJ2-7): DGGITQSPKYLFRKEGQNVTLSCEQNLNHDAMYWYRQDPGQGLRLIYYSQIVNDFQKGDIAEGYSVSREKKESFPLTVTSAQKNPTAFYLCASSIDPFREQYFGPGTRLTVT.